This T cell receptor beta chain was observed in a study of OX40 agonist ivuxolimab in advanced cancers. Study-wide findings and caveats: CD4+ and CD8+ blood T cells expanded clonally by week 6 at 0.1 to 3.0 mg/kg. Some patients without response likewise showed low normalized clonal expansion.

In regard to this clone: The antigen is undetermined.

The data were produced by immunoSEQ multiplex PCR, yet TCRdb's version contains in-frame clones alone and is incomplete. This sample carries about 45,000 clones, roughly 94% of them seen once, and the ten largest clones take roughly 11%. This CDR3 comprises 18 residues. Losses at the gene ends were 1 base for V and 7 bases for J; bases not matched to a gene: 11. Germline loops: CDR1 SGHNT, CDR2 YENEEA. This material consisted of CD4+ or CD8+ T cells sorted from blood, taken in a trial of the OX40 agonist ivuxolimab. The V and J genes are TRBV11-3 and TRBJ2-2; 11 bases fit TRBD2. The source of this sequence is an adult with an advanced solid tumor such as melanoma, head and neck, liver or kidney cancer. As DNA, the CDR3 is TGTGCCAGCAGCTTAGGATCCCAACTAGCGGGAGTTCTCGGGGAGCTGTTTTTT. Its protein product is CASSLGSQLAGVLGELFF.